This T cell receptor beta chain was captured in a study of T cell changes during pregnancy in multiple sclerosis. Profiling relied on immunoSEQ multiplex PCR, and the TCRdb table lists in-frame clones only, not all of them. The sample holds some 41,000 clones, 80% to 90% seen once. V was clipped by 6 bases and J by 2 bases; unmatched bases: 6. The CDR3 sequence is 15 residues long. Per germline, CDR1 MDHEN and CDR2 SYDVKM. This specimen consisted of CD4+ T cells from peripheral blood mononuclear cells, obtained in the first trimester of pregnancy. The source is a female donor with multiple sclerosis, enrolled in a pregnancy study. The gene calls are TRBV28 and TRBJ1-3, with 8 bases aligning to TRBD1. DNA for the CDR3: TGTGCCAGCAGCAAGGGACAGGTCCCTGGAAACACCATATATTTT. This encodes CASSKGQVPGNTIYF.